Included here is one T cell receptor (beta chain) sequence, with context. Libraries were prepared by immunoSEQ multiplex PCR; TCRdb keeps only in-frame clonotypes and omits some of them. The sample includes about 73,000 clones, roughly 92% of them seen just once. The data were taken from a study of T cell changes during pregnancy in multiple sclerosis. This CDR3 region has 13 residues. V was clipped by 5 bases and J by 4 bases, with 11 bases between them. The germline V gene encodes CDR1 KGHSH and CDR2 LQKENI. The TCR was taken from a female donor in good health, enrolled as a control in a pregnancy study. The sequences come from peripheral blood, collected in the third trimester of pregnancy. The chain joins TRBV18 to TRBJ2-5; D is uncertain. CDR3 nucleotides: TGTGCCAGCTCATCCCTAGTATCAGAGACCCAGTACTTC. Protein sequence: CASSSLVSETQYF. The entire variable domain, with the rest obtained from reference TRBV18 and TRBJ2-5, is as follows: NAGVMQNPRHLVRRRGQEARLRCSPMKGHSHVYWYRQLPEEGLKFMVYLQKENIIDESGMPKERFSAEFPKEGPSILRIQQVVRGDSAAYFCASSSLVSETQYFGPGTRLLVL.